This entry is about one T cell receptor (beta chain). The clone's antigen remains unknown. Qualities for individual bases were not recorded, and no much larger clone is one base off. The library was produced with the immunoSEQ multiplex PCR assay. In the source study's methods: A clone was classified as neoantigen-specific if the clone expanded significantly in response to the relevant peptide and did not expand significantly in response to any other peptide tested. TCRdb carries this immuneACCESS record with in-frame sequences only. Its versions omit some clonotypes, under half of them owing to an unresolved V gene in the studies checked, with the rest unexplained. V and J calls and clone size are copied from that table; D and trimming were computed from the DNA. The sample includes about 14,000 clones, with around 86% observed a single time. Together, the top ten hold approximately 4.6% of the sample.

Its CDR3 holds 17 amino acids, cysteine through phenylalanine. Only the CDR3 part of the read is kept: 51 bases, read in frame from the first base. The germline V and J ends show losses of 6 bases and 7 bases respectively, and no gene match explains 13 bases of the junction. In the germline V gene, CDR1 corresponds to MDHEN and CDR2 to SYDVKM. The sample originates from a study of PD-1 blockade in mismatch repair-deficient tumors (dated by TCRdb to the late 2010s). Regarding the study in general: Between late 2013 and September 2016, around 91 consecutive patients with around twelve mismatch repair-deficient cancer types, all previously treated and progressing, were enrolled in the trial. Deep sequencing of TCR CDR3 regions was used to track tumor-associated T cell clones in peripheral blood of patients responding to PD-1 blockade. What the research found in general, with its limitations: Of about seven peptides, three triggered clonal expansion, producing over a hundred unique blood TCRs, of which about seven were also present in tumor, and every positive peptide came from a frameshift mutation. Tumor-resident clones, often undetectable in blood before treatment, expanded rapidly after pembrolizumab and then contracted, generally before radiologic responses.

Sample time point, as interpreted from the label and publication: approximately 9-day in vitro stimulation with candidate neoantigen peptide 6. Mismatch repair deficiency was established in every enrolled patient by polymerase chain reaction or immunohistochemistry. TCR sequencing was performed for a few patients who responded to pembrolizumab therapy. Seven ELISpot-reactive candidate neoantigen peptides were each used in an approximately eleven-day in vitro stimulation before TCR sequencing. A control culture without peptide was run identically and served as baseline for clone fold-change calculations. The phase II trial prospectively tested pembrolizumab PD-1 blockade in advanced mismatch repair-deficient cancers regardless of tissue of origin.

The rearranged chain carries TRBV28 and TRBJ2-5, and 14 bases in between align with TRBD2. The origin of this receptor is an adult with mismatch repair-deficient cancer. This specimen was cells cultured in vitro, taken from a patient treated with pembrolizumab. The CDR3 reads CASSFWGLAGDPGTQYF. The bases are TGTGCCAGCAGCTTTTGGGGACTAGCGGGAGACCCAGGGACCCAGTACTTC.